The 30 T cell receptor beta chains given below trace back to one sample, sequenced in a study of graft-versus-host responses after intestinal transplantation (dated by TCRdb to the early 2020s). Library preparation used the immunoSEQ multiplex PCR assay. Here the immuneACCESS table is served through TCRdb, limited to in-frame sequences with V and J called. Missing clones are a known gap in these copies; in checked studies unresolved V genes cover under half, and the rest lacks a known reason. This sample has about 12,000 clones in its table, and more than 70% of those were observed once. The ten largest account for approximately 46% of the sample. Here the sequenced sample was PBMCs, taken around 130 days after transplant. All receptors come from a human patient who received an intestinal transplant, so some T cells may come from the graft donor.

The chain uses TRBV30 and TRBJ2-5, with 10 positions matching TRBD1. Germline CDR1 is GTSNPN and CDR2 is SVGIG (reference sequence). With 4 bases clipped from V and 5 bases from J, the junction kept 4 bases outside the gene matches. The CDR3 totals 13 residues. CDR3 region: CAWKTGGMETQYF. Here the CDR3 DNA reads TGTGCCTGGAAGACAGGGGGCATGGAGACCCAGTACTTC.

The sample holds a few counts of this clone. The rearrangement uses TRBV6-5 and TRBJ1-2; 8 nucleotides line up with TRBD1. This CDR3 has 15 amino acids. Germline V gene lookup returns CDR1 MNHEY and CDR2 SVGAGI. J gave up 6 bases and V 7 bases, and 13 bases lay outside the gene matches. The chain's CDR3 is CASTSVATGDNGYTF. The CDR3 DNA sequence: TGTGCCAGCACCTCAGTGGCGACAGGGGATAATGGCTACACCTTC.

V gene TRBV6-6 combines with J gene TRBJ2-6; the match to TRBD2 covers 8 bases. The CDR3 is made up of 16 amino acids. Trimming cost V 4 bases and J 1 base; bases outside gene matches: 3. CDR1 and CDR2 from the germline V gene are MNHNY and SVGAGI (reference sequence). The CDR3 spells CASSLAGSSGANVLTF. The CDR3 nucleotides are TGTGCCAGCAGTTTAGCGGGAAGTTCTGGGGCCAACGTCCTGACTTTC.

The chain links TRBV11-2 to TRBJ2-5; TRBD2 might be the D (5 bases). The CDR3 consists of 15 residues. Deletions cut 4 bases from V and 2 bases from J, with 14 bases between. Germline assignment: CDR1 SGHAT and CDR2 FQNNGV. The CDR3 DNA sequence: TGTGCCAGCAGCTCAAACCCGGGGATTCAAGAGACCCAGTACTTC. Protein sequence: CASSSNPGIQETQYF.

The CDR3 spells CASSWYNEQFF. DNA of the CDR3: TGTGCCAGCAGTTGGTACAATGAGCAGTTCTTC. The chain couples TRBV27 to TRBJ2-1; D unresolved. V dropped 4 bases and J dropped 4 bases, with 2 bases sitting between them. Looked up from germline, CDR1 is MNHEY and CDR2 is SMNVEV (reference sequence). The CDR3 contains 11 residues.

This clone was detected only once. The V and J genes are TRBV6-4 and TRBJ2-1; D may be TRBD1 or TRBD2 (5 bases each). Germline loops: CDR1 MRHNA, CDR2 SNTAGT. The length of the CDR3 is 16 residues. Trimming pared 0 bases from V and 15 bases from J, leaving 24 bases between. CDR3 DNA sequence: TGTGCCAGCAGTGACTCTACGGGCACTGGGGGTAACTTTTTGTTCTTC. It yields the protein CASSDSTGTGGNFLFF.

This rearrangement joins TRBV5-5 to TRBJ2-7, with a tentative D call TRBD2 (5 bases). V was shortened by 3 bases and J by 1 base, with 11 bases between the two germline ends. The CDR3 has 14 amino acids. Germline-derived CDR1 and CDR2 are SGHKS and YYEKEE (reference sequence). As DNA, the CDR3 is TGTGCCAGCAGCTCCCTAGCTGCGTCCTACGAGCAGTACTTC. Amino acids: CASSSLAASYEQYF.

As to this clone: A read error may produce the germline difference seen at one junction end. The identical CDR3 is also encoded by other nucleotide sequences in the sample. This CDR3 reads CASSLAGLYTGELFF. CDR3 DNA: TGTGCCAGTAGCTTGGCCGGGCTGTACACCGGGGAGCTGTTTTTT. The rearrangement links TRBV5-8 to TRBJ2-2; D is ambiguous. CDR1 is SGHTS, CDR2 YDEGEE, per germline. CDR3 length: 15 residues.

J is TRBJ1-2 and V is TRBV7-2; a weak D match, TRBD1 (6 bases). Germline CDR1 is SGHTA and CDR2 is FQGNSA. Trimming left V 5 bases short and J 7 bases short, with 11 bases between. CDR3 size: 12 residues. This CDR3 is CASSPRQVGYTF. CDR3 in DNA: TGTGCCAGCAGCCCCCGACAGGTTGGCTACACCTTC.

The chain recombines TRBV7-9 with TRBJ1-6; TRBD1 aligns across 7 bases. CDR3 length: 15 residues. The J segment lost 7 bases and the V segment lost 2 bases, leaving 5 bases of the junction unmatched. Germline values: CDR1 SEHNR, CDR2 FQNEAQ (reference sequence). CDR3 amino acids: CASSLPGGRNSPLHF. The CDR3, as DNA: TGTGCCAGCAGCTTACCAGGGGGGAGAAATTCACCCCTCCACTTT.

V gene TRBV13 combines with J gene TRBJ2-7, with TRBD1 matching 8 bases. Germline assignment: CDR1 PRHDT and CDR2 FYEKMQ (reference sequence). The ends lost 5 bases at V and 2 bases at J; junction bases unmatched: 8. This CDR3 has 15 residues. In DNA, the CDR3 is TGTGCCAGCAGCCCAAGGACAGGGCCAGCCTACGAGCAGTACTTC. It translates to CASSPRTGPAYEQYF.

The chain joins TRBV28 to TRBJ1-5, with no clear D. CDR1 MDHEN and CDR2 SYDVKM come from the germline V gene. Trimming cost V 6 bases and J 2 bases, with 14 bases left between them. This CDR3 comprises 15 residues. The CDR3 is CASSNMALGNQPQHF. The CDR3 nucleotides read TGTGCCAGCAGCAATATGGCCCTTGGCAATCAGCCCCAGCATTTT.

The V call is TRBV7-6, the J call TRBJ2-7; 10 bases are a match to TRBD1. The CDR3 consists of 14 residues. The junction had 4 bases not matched to a gene; V was cut back by 3 bases and J by 5 bases. Germline V gene data show CDR1 as SGHVS and CDR2 as FNYEAQ. This CDR3 is CASSLGQGYNEQYF. Written as DNA, the CDR3 is TGTGCCAGCAGCTTGGGACAGGGGTACAACGAGCAGTACTTC. Full variable domain (rest looked up from reference TRBV7-6 and TRBJ2-7): GAGVSQSPRYKVTKRGQDVALRCDPISGHVSLYWYRQALGQGPEFLTYFNYEAQQDKSGLPNDRFSAERPEGSISTLTIQRTEQRDSAMYRCASSLGQGYNEQYFGPGTRLTVT.

The chain joins TRBV27 to TRBJ2-1; 10 bases map to TRBD1. The CDR3 consists of 16 residues. Germline V gives CDR1 MNHEY, CDR2 SMNVEV (reference sequence). Losses at the gene ends were 1 base for V and 6 bases for J; bases not matched to a gene: 6. The CDR3 sequence: CASSLYGTGVANEQFF. Written as DNA, the CDR3 is TGTGCCAGCAGTTTATACGGGACAGGGGTAGCCAATGAGCAGTTCTTC.

This chain uses TRBV18 with TRBJ2-1, with a tentative D call TRBD1 (5 bases). This CDR3 comprises 14 residues. With 1 base removed from V and 8 bases from J, the gap between germline ends came to 12 bases. The germline gives CDR1 KGHSH, CDR2 LQKENI. CDR3 nucleotides: TGTGCCAGCTCACCACAGGGGCCTAGGGATGAGCAGTTCTTC. This translates into CASSPQGPRDEQFF. Complete variable domain (other parts from reference TRBV18 and TRBJ2-1): NAGVMQNPRHLVRRRGQEARLRCSPMKGHSHVYWYRQLPEEGLKFMVYLQKENIIDESGMPKERFSAEFPKEGPSILRIQQVVRGDSAAYFCASSPQGPRDEQFFGPGTRLTVL.

This rearrangement joins TRBV29-1 to TRBJ2-7; 11 bases are a match to TRBD2. The germline CDR1 and CDR2 sequences are SQVTM and ANQGSEA. Trimming at V came to 4 bases and at J to 4 bases, leaving 3 bases not matched to a gene. CDR3 length equals 13 residues. This chain's CDR3 is CSVVGTSGYEQYF. The CDR3 nucleotides read TGCAGCGTTGTGGGGACTAGCGGATACGAGCAGTACTTC.

In this sample, this clone is medium-sized. The chain recombines TRBV6-1 with TRBJ2-4; D gene unclear. The CDR3 sequence is 15 residues long. V was pared by 7 bases and J by 7 bases, with 20 bases between. CDR1 MNHNS and CDR2 SASEGT come from the germline V gene. The CDR3 region is CASTLEEPERNIQYF. CDR3 nucleotide sequence: TGTGCCAGCACCCTAGAGGAGCCGGAAAGGAACATTCAGTACTTC.

The V call is TRBV27, the J call TRBJ2-7, with D possibly TRBD2 on 6 matching bases. CDR1 MNHEY and CDR2 SMNVEV come from the germline V gene (reference sequence). CDR3 length equals 14 residues. V was cut by 3 bases and J by 1 base, with 10 bases left in between. The CDR3 region is CASSLEGNSYEQYF. The DNA for the CDR3 is TGTGCCAGCAGTTTGGAGGGGAATTCCTACGAGCAGTACTTC.

The V call is TRBV4-2, the J call TRBJ1-5, with D maybe TRBD1 (6 bases). CDR3 size: 15 residues. Per germline, CDR1 LGHNA and CDR2 YNFKEQ. Between the trimmed V and J ends, which lost 5 bases and 6 bases, there was a span of 17 bases. In DNA form, the CDR3 reads TGTGCCAGCAGCGAAGGAGGGGGGGCAAGTCAGCCCCAGCATTTT. Translation: CASSEGGGASQPQHF.

The chain joins TRBV4-1 to TRBJ2-1; perhaps TRBD2 as D (5 bases). Between the trimmed V and J ends, which lost 4 bases and 4 bases, there was a span of 5 bases. The CDR3 totals 12 residues. Germline V gives CDR1 MGHRA, CDR2 YSYEKL. CDR3: CASSPGYNEQFF. Written as DNA, the CDR3 is TGCGCCAGCAGCCCGGGGTACAATGAGCAGTTCTTC.

The J gene is TRBJ2-7, the V gene TRBV19; D not certain. This CDR3 is built from 15 residues. The V end lost 2 bases, the J end lost 1 base, and 12 bases lay between the germline ends. Germline V CDR1 and CDR2: LNHDA, SQIVND (reference sequence). The CDR3 DNA reads as TGTGCCAGTAGTATATTTATGGGCAGTTCCTACGAGCAGTACTTC. Encoded protein: CASSIFMGSSYEQYF.

The gene calls are TRBV5-1 and TRBJ1-5; the D is unclear. V was pared by 0 bases and J by 6 bases, with 13 bases between. Looked up from germline, CDR1 is SGHRS and CDR2 is YFSETQ. This CDR3 spans 15 amino acids. The CDR3: CASSLDGTTTQPQHF. The CDR3 nucleotides are TGCGCCAGCAGCTTGGACGGTACAACTACTCAGCCCCAGCATTTT.

The chain uses TRBV7-6 and TRBJ2-5; tentatively, D is TRBD2 (6 bases). Per germline, CDR1 SGHVS and CDR2 FNYEAQ. The CDR3 is 14 amino acids. The V end was cut by 1 base, the J end by 4 bases, with 10 bases between. The CDR3 protein is CASSLVLALETQYF. The CDR3 DNA reads as TGTGCCAGCAGCTTAGTACTAGCTCTAGAGACCCAGTACTTC.

This chain joins TRBV27 and TRBJ1-4, with a possible D match to TRBD1 (5 bases). This CDR3 is built from 14 residues. V was shortened by 5 bases and J by 8 bases, with 15 bases between the two germline ends. Per the germline V gene, CDR1 is MNHEY and CDR2 is SMNVEV (reference sequence). The CDR3 sequence: CASSEGWVIEKLFF. The CDR3, as DNA: TGTGCCAGCAGTGAGGGGTGGGTAATAGAAAAACTGTTTTTT.

V and J are TRBV4-1 and TRBJ2-5, with D tentatively TRBD2 (7 bases). This CDR3 has 16 residues. V lost 4 bases, J lost 1 base, and 16 bases lay in between. Germline V lookup: CDR1 MGHRA, CDR2 YSYEKL. The CDR3 region is CASSLGGAGPQETQYF. The CDR3 DNA follows: TGCGCCAGCAGCCTTGGGGGGGCGGGACCCCAAGAGACCCAGTACTTC.

The gene calls are TRBV1 and TRBJ2-6. TRBV1 is described as a pseudogene. The CDR3 spans 18 residues. CDR3 in amino acids: CTSRGVGLAQSRANVLTF. The CDR3 DNA reads TGCACCAGCAGGGGTGTAGGTTTGGCACAAAGTCGGGCCAACGTCCTGACTTTC.

In its sample, this clone was seen once. The CDR3 loop is CASSETRFHEQFF. Here the CDR3 DNA reads TGTGCCAGCAGTGAGACTAGGTTCCATGAGCAGTTCTTC. The rearrangement links TRBV6-5 to TRBJ2-1, with D possibly being TRBD2 (6 bases). V lost 5 bases and J lost 8, with 13 bases in between. Germline V CDR1 and CDR2: MNHEY, SVGAGI. The CDR3 extends over 13 amino acids.

This sequence joins TRBV5-4 and TRBJ2-7; no firm D call. Looked up from germline, CDR1 is SGHNT and CDR2 is YYREEE (reference sequence). Trimming left V 0 bases short and J 2 bases short, with 6 bases between. The CDR3 covers 13 residues. CDR3 loop: CASSLDRAYEQYF. In DNA, the CDR3 is TGTGCCAGCAGCTTGGACAGAGCCTACGAGCAGTACTTC.

The chain links TRBV6-5 to TRBJ1-2; the D is unclear. Germline V gives CDR1 MNHEY, CDR2 SVGAGI. CDR3 length: 12 residues. V was cut by 5 bases and J by 5 bases, with 9 bases left in between. Here the CDR3 DNA reads TGTGCCAGCAGTCGAGACGGATATGGCTACACCTTC. This gives the protein CASSRDGYGYTF.

The rearrangement uses TRBV7-9 and TRBJ2-3, with D possibly matching TRBD2 (6 bases). With 4 bases removed from V and 2 bases from J, the gap between germline ends came to 13 bases. There are 15 residues in the CDR3. Germline V gene lookup returns CDR1 SEHNR and CDR2 FQNEAQ (reference sequence). CDR3 sequence (DNA): TGTGCCAGCAGCTCCACCCGGGGGAACACAGATACGCAGTATTTT. Its translation: CASSSTRGNTDTQYF.